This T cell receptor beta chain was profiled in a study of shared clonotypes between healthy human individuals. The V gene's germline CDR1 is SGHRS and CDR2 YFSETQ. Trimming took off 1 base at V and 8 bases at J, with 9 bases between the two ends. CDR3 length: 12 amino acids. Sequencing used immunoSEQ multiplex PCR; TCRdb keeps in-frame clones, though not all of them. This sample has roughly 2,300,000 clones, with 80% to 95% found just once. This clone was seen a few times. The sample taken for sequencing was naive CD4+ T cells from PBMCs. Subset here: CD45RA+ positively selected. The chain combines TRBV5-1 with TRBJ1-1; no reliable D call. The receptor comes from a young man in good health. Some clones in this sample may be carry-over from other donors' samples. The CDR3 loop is CASSLIGGEAFF. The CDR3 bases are TGCGCCAGCAGCTTGATCGGCGGGGAAGCTTTCTTT.